These 5 T cell receptor beta chains originate from one sample sequenced in a study of regulatory T cells in long-lasting Graves disease. Time point here: newly diagnosed GD, antithyroid drugs for less than 3 months. After RNA was extracted from PBMCs, the TCR library was made from it. Arm-PCR of CDR3 regions and iRepertoire HTBI primers were used to build TCR beta libraries. TCRdb used MiXCR to reprocess the multiplex PCR reads, holding one entry per CDR3 protein. The repertoire consists of almost 450,000 distinct CDR3 sequences, with around 15% occurring once and the leading ten covering about 10%. The same sample was also studied in work on T cells in Graves' hyperthyroidism and ophthalmopathy.

Sequenced material: peripheral blood mononuclear cells (PBMCs), taken at new diagnosis, from a patient treated with antithyroid drugs. All receptors come from a woman in her 30s with Graves disease.

The chain has TRBV11-2 and TRBJ2-1; 10 bases match TRBD2. Germline CDR1 reads SGHAT; CDR2 reads FQNNGV. The V gene end was trimmed by 1 base and the J gene end by 9 bases; junction bases not matched to a gene: 9. This CDR3 is 16 amino acids long. CDR3: CASSLAGLAGVGEQFF. CDR3 coding DNA: TGTGCCAGCAGCTTAGCGGGTCTAGCGGGAGTGGGTGAGCAGTTCTTC. Supplemented by reference TRBV11-2 and TRBJ2-1, the full variable domain reads EAGVAQSPRYKIIEKRQSVAFWCNPISGHATLYWYQQILGQGPKLLIQFQNNGVVDDSQLPKDRFSAERLKGVDSTLKIQPAKLEDSAVYLCASSLAGLAGVGEQFFGPGTRLTVL.

There are many counts of this clonotype. The chain uses TRBV7-6 and TRBJ2-1; no clear D gene. V lost 1 base and J 8 bases, leaving 15 bases between the germline ends. Germline loops: CDR1 SGHVS, CDR2 FNYEAQ. The CDR3 contains 15 residues. The CDR3 loop is CASSLEGFGRDEQFF. For the CDR3, the DNA is TGTGCCAGCAGCTTAGAAGGTTTCGGTCGCGATGAGCAGTTCTTC.

This clonotype was counted at least ten times. The rearrangement uses TRBV5-1 and TRBJ1-1, with D unresolved. The germline gives CDR1 SGHRS, CDR2 YFSETQ. V was clipped by 7 bases and J by 0 bases, with 10 bases between them. CDR3 length: 13 residues. The CDR3 DNA reads as TGCGCCAGCCGTGAACAGATGAACACTGAAGCTTTCTTT. This encodes CASREQMNTEAFF.

This clonotype was seen more than once but under ten times. The chain joins TRBV10-3 to TRBJ2-2; possible D gene TRBD2, 6 bases. The V gene lost 2 bases and the J gene lost 6 bases, with 7 bases spanning the gap. The germline V gene encodes CDR1 ENHRY and CDR2 SYGVKD. This CDR3 region has 13 residues. CDR3 loop: CAISELASGELFF. Written as DNA, the CDR3 is TGTGCCATCAGTGAGCTAGCGTCCGGGGAGCTGTTTTTT.

This clonotype was observed many times. V and J are TRBV6-2 or TRBV6-3 and TRBJ2-1; 8 nucleotides match TRBD1. The CDR3 is made up of 16 amino acids. Trimming at V came to 0 bases and at J to 3 bases, leaving 4 bases not matched to a gene. Per the germline V gene, CDR1 is MNHEY and CDR2 is SVGEGT. The CDR3 spells CASSYSTGAFYNEQFF. The CDR3 nucleotides read TGTGCCAGCAGTTACTCGACAGGGGCGTTCTACAATGAGCAGTTCTTC.